This T cell receptor (beta chain) came from a study of cytomegalovirus exposure and HLA in healthy donors. With 60 Vbeta and 13 Jbeta primers, the PCR was carried out. This table comes from immunoSEQ multiplex PCR, and its TCRdb copy is limited to in-frame clones, with some not included. The data contain 120,000 to 150,000 clones, about 85% of them singletons. The trim removed 2 bases at V and 6 bases at J, leaving 5 bases unmatched. CDR3 length: 15 residues. Germline values: CDR1 MNHEY, CDR2 SMNVEV (reference sequence). V is TRBV27 and J is TRBJ1-5; 9 bases agree with TRBD1. The sequence derives from a female donor in good health and CMV-seronegative. Sequencing used PBMCs. CDR3 in amino acids: CASSLKWTGAQPQHF. The CDR3 region has the DNA TGTGCCAGCAGTTTAAAGTGGACAGGGGCTCAGCCCCAGCATTTT.